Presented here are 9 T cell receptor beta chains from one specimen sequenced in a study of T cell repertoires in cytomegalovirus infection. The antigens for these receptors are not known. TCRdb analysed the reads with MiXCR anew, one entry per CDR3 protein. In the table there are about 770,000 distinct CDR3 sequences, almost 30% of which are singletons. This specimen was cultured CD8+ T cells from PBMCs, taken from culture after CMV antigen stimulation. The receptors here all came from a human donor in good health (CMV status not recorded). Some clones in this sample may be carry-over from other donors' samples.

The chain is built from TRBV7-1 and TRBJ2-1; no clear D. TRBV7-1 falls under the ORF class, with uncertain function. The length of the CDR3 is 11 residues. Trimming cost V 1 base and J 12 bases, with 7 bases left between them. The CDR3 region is CASSSGFGQFF. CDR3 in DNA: TGTGCCAGCAGCTCAGGGTTTGGGCAGTTCTTC.

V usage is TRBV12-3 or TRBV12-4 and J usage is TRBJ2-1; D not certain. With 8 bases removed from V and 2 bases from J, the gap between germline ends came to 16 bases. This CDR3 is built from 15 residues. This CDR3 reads CASLLLAGPYNEQFF. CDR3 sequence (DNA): TGTGCCAGCCTCTTGTTAGCAGGCCCCTACAATGAGCAGTTCTTC.

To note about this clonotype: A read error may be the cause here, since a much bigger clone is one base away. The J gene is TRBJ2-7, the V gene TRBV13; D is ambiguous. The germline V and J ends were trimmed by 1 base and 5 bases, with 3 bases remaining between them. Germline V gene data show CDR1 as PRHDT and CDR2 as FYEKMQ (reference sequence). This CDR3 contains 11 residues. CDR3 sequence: CASSLDNEQYV. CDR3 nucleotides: TGTGCCAGCAGCTTAGATAACGAGCAGTACGTC.

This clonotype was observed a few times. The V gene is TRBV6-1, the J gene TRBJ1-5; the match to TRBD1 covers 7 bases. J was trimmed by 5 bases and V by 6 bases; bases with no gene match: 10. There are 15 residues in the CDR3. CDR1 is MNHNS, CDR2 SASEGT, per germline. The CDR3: CASRGRGLSDQPQHF. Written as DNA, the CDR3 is TGTGCCAGCAGGGGCAGGGGGTTAAGTGATCAGCCCCAGCATTTT.

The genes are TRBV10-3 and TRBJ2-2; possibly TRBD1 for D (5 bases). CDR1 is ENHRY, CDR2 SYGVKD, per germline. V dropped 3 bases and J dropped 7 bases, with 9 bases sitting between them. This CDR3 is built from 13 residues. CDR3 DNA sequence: TGTGCCATCAGTGAAGCAGGGCACGGGGAGCTGTTTTTT. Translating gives CAISEAGHGELFF.

CDR3 coding DNA: TGCAGCGTTCGGACAGGCCTGAACACTGAAGCTTTCTTT. Translated: CSVRTGLNTEAFF. J is TRBJ1-1 and V is TRBV29-1, with 7 bases fitting TRBD1. The CDR3 extends over 13 amino acids. The V and J ends lost 5 bases and 0 bases, in that order; junction bases with no gene match: 3. Germline CDR1 is SQVTM and CDR2 is ANQGSEA.

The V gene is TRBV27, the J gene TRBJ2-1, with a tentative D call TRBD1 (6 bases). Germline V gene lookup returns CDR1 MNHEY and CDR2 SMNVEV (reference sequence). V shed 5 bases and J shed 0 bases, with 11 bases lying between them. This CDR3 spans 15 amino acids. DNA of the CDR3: TGTGCCAGCAGTACAGGGTCCTCCTCCTACAATGAGCAGTTCTTC. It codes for CASSTGSSSYNEQFF.

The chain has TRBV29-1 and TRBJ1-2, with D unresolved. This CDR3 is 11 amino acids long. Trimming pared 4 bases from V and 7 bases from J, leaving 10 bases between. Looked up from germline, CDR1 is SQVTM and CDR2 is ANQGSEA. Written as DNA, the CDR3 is TGCAGCGTTGTCTCGGAGGCTGGCTACACCTTC. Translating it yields CSVVSEAGYTF.

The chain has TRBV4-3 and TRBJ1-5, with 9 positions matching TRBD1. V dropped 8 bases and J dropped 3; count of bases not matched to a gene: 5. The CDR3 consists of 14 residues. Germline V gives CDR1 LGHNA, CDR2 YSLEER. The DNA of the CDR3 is TGCGCCAGCCAACAGGGGGCTGCCAATCAGCCCCAGCATTTT. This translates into CASQQGAANQPQHF.